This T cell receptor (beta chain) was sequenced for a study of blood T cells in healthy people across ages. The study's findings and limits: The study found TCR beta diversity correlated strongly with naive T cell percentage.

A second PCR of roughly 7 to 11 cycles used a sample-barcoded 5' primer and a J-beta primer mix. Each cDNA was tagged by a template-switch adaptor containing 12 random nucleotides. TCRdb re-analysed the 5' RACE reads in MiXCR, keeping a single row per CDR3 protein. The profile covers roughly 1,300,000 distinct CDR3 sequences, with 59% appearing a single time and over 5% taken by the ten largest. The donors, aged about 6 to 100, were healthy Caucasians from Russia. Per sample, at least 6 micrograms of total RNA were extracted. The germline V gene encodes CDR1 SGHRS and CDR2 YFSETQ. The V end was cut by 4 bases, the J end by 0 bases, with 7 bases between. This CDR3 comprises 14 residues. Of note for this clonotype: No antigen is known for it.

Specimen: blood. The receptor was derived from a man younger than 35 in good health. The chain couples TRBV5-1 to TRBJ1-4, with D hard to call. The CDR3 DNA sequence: TGCGCCAGCAGCCGGTTTTCAACTAATGAAAAACTGTTTTTT. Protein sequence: CASSRFSTNEKLFF.